The clone carrying this TCR beta chain was observed a single time. Original processing notes: Nucleated cell counts were estimated from reference gene primer amplification. The table came from immunoSEQ multiplex PCR; TCRdb's copy has only in-frame clones and leaves some out. For V, J and clone size, that table is used; D and trimming come from the DNA. Among fewer than 200,000 clones, 88% were seen once, and the ten largest hold roughly 9%. This sample is part of a study of blood T cell repertoires in COVID-19. This CDR3 region has 16 residues. V was clipped by 3 bases and J by 0 bases; unmatched bases: 5. Per germline, CDR1 GTSNPN and CDR2 SVGIG (reference sequence).

The sequencing input was PBMCs or T cells enriched from blood (not recorded which). The chain uses TRBV30 and TRBJ2-5, with 12 bases that match TRBD2. The source of this sequence is a woman in her late teens or twenties who had recovered from COVID-19. CDR3: CAWSFGTSGYQETQYF. For the CDR3, the DNA is TGTGCCTGGAGCTTCGGGACTAGCGGGTACCAAGAGACCCAGTACTTC.